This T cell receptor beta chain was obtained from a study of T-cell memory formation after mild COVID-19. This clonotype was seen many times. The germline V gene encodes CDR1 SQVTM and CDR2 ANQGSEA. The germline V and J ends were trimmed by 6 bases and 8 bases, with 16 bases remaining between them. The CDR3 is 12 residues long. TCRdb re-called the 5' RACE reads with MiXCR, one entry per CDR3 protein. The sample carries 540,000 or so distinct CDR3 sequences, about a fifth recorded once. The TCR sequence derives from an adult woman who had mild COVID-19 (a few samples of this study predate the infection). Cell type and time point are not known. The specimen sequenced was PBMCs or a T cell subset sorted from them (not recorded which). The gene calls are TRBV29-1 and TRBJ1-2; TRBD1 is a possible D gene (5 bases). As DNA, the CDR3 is TGCAGCGTAGTTCAGGGAGACAAAGGCTACACCTTC. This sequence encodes CSVVQGDKGYTF. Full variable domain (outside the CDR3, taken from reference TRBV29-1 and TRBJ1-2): SAVISQKPSRDICQRGTSLTIQCQVDSQVTMMFWYRQQPGQSLTLIATANQGSEATYESGFVIDKFPISRPNLTFSTLTVSNMSPEDSSIYLCSVVQGDKGYTFGSGTRLTVV.